The clone carrying this TCR beta chain was seen many times. TCRdb re-called the 5' RACE reads through MiXCR, storing one row per CDR3 protein. The table lists tens of thousands of distinct CDR3 sequences, more than 8% of them singletons. The sample comes from a study of early T cells in non-severe SARS-CoV-2 infection. Germline CDR1 WNHNN, CDR2 SYGVQD (reference sequence). The CDR3 runs to 11 residues. Trimming took off 4 bases at V and 10 bases at J, with 8 bases between the two ends. The sequence was obtained from an adult who was a healthcare worker with PCR-confirmed SARS-CoV-2 infection or an uninfected control (not recorded which). Sequencing was done on a sample of whole blood. The V call is TRBV10-1, the J call TRBJ1-5; D is uncertain. The CDR3 DNA follows: TGCGCCAGCAGTGCCTCCGTCCCCCAGCATTTT. It yields the protein CASSASVPQHF.